This T cell receptor (beta chain) emerged from a study of T cell changes during pregnancy in multiple sclerosis. The protocol was immunoSEQ multiplex PCR, while the TCRdb copy is restricted to in-frame clones and leaves out a portion. The sample has approximately 40,000 clones, over 80% seen once. The germline V gene has CDR1 MGHDK and CDR2 SYGVNS. This CDR3 has 14 amino acids. V shed 1 base and J shed 9 bases, with 15 bases lying between them. The TCR comes from a female donor in good health, enrolled as a control in a pregnancy study. The chain recombines TRBV25-1 with TRBJ1-1, with a possible D match to TRBD1 (5 bases). The starting material was CD4+ T cells from peripheral blood mononuclear cells, obtained in the third trimester of pregnancy. The CDR3 DNA is TGTGCCAGCAGTGAATGGGGGGGGGTGGAGAAAGCTTTCTTT. This translates into CASSEWGGVEKAFF.